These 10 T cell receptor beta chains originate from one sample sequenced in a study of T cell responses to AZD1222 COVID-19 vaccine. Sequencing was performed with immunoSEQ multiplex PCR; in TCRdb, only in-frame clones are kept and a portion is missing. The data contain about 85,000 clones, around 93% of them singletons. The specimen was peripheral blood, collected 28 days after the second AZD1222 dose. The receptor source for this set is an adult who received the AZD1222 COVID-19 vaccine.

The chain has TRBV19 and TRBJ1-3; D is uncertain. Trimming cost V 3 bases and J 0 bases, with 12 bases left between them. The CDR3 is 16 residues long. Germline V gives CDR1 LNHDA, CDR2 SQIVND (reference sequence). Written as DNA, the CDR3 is TGTGCCAGTAGTATGGTGACGAAGAGCTCTGGAAACACCATATATTTT. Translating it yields CASSMVTKSSGNTIYF.

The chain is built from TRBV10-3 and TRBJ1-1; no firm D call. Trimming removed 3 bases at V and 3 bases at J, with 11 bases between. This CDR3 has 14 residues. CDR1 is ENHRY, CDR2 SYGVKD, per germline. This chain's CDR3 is CAISDIREDTEAFF. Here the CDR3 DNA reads TGTGCCATCAGTGACATCCGGGAGGACACTGAAGCTTTCTTT.

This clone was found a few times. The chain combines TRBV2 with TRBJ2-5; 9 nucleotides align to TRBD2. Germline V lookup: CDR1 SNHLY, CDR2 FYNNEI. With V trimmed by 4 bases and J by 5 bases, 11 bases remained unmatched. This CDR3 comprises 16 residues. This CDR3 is CASSGTSGWVRETQYF. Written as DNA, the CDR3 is TGTGCCAGCAGTGGTACTAGCGGGTGGGTTAGGGAGACCCAGTACTTC.

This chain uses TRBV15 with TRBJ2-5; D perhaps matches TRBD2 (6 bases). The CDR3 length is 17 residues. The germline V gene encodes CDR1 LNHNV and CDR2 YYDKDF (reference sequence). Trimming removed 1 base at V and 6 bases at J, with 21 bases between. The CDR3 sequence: CATSRAVPSALGKTQYF. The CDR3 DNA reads TGTGCCACCAGCAGAGCAGTCCCTAGCGCCCTGGGGAAGACCCAGTACTTC.

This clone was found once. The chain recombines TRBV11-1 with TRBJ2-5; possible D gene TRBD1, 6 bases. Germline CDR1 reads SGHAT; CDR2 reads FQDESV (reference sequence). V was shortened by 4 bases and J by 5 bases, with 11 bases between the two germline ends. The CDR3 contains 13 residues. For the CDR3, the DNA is TGTGCCAGCAGCTCGACGAGGGGGGAGACCCAGTACTTC. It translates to CASSSTRGETQYF.

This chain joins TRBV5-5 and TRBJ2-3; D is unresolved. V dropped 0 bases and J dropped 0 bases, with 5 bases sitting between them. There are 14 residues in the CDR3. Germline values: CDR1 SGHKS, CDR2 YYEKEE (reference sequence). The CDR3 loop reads CASSLDTSTDTQYF. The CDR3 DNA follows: TGTGCCAGCAGCTTGGACACTAGCACAGATACGCAGTATTTT. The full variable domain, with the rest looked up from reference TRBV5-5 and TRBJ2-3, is DAGVTQSPTHLIKTRGQQVTLRCSPISGHKSVSWYQQVLGQGPQFIFQYYEKEERGRGNFPDRFSARQFPNYSSELNVNALLLGDSALYLCASSLDTSTDTQYFGPGTRLTVL.

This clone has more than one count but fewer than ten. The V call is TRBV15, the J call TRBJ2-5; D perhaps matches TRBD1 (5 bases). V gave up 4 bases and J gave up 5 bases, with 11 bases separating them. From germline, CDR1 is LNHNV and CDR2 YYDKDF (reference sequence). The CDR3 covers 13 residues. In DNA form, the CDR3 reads TGTGCCACCAGCACAGGGTTTGGGGAGACCCAGTACTTC. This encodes CATSTGFGETQYF.

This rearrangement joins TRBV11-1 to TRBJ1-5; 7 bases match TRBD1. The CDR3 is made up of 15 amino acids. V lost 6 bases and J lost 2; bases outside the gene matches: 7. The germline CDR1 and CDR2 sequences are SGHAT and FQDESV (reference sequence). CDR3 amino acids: CASRTYRGRNQPQHF. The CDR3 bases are TGTGCCAGCAGGACTTACAGGGGACGCAATCAGCCCCAGCATTTT. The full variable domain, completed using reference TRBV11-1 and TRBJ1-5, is EAEVAQSPRYKITEKSQAVAFWCDPISGHATLYWYRQILGQGPELLVQFQDESVVDDSQLPKDRFSAERLKGVDSTLKIQPAELGDSAMYLCASRTYRGRNQPQHFGDGTRLSIL.

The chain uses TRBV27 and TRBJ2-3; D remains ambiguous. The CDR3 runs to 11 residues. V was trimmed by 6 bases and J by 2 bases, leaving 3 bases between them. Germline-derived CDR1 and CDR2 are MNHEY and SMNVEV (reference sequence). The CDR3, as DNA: TGTGCCAGCAGACTCACAGATACGCAGTATTTT. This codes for CASRLTDTQYF.

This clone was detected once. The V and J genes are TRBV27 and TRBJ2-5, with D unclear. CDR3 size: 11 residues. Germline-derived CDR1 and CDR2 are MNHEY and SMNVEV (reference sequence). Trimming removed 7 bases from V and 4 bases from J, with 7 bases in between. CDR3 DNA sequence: TGTGCCAGCAAGTACCCAGAGACCCAGTACTTC. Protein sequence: CASKYPETQYF.